The next 14 T cell receptor beta chains were all read from a single sample in a study of cytomegalovirus exposure and HLA in healthy donors. The PCR ran on 60 Vbeta and 13 Jbeta primers. Sequenced by immunoSEQ multiplex PCR; TCRdb stores in-frame clones only, minus some. In the table there are some 160,000 clones, around 79% of which are singletons. The specimen was PBMCs. These receptors came from a woman aged 25 to 39 in good health and CMV-seronegative.

The chain carries TRBV28 and TRBJ1-1; D ambiguous. With 7 bases removed from V and 0 bases from J, the gap between germline ends came to 6 bases. There are 12 residues in the CDR3. The germline V gene has CDR1 MDHEN and CDR2 SYDVKM. CDR3 sequence: CASTRLNTEAFF. The CDR3 DNA is TGTGCCAGCACTAGATTGAACACTGAAGCTTTCTTT.

V and J are TRBV11-2 and TRBJ1-2; D ambiguous. The CDR3 sequence is 12 residues long. The germline V gene encodes CDR1 SGHAT and CDR2 FQNNGV. Trimming removed 3 bases from V and 7 bases from J, with 9 bases in between. The CDR3 spells CASSFLGTGYTF. DNA for the CDR3: TGTGCCAGCAGCTTTTTGGGCACTGGCTACACCTTC. The full variable domain, rest sourced from reference TRBV11-2 and TRBJ1-2, is EAGVAQSPRYKIIEKRQSVAFWCNPISGHATLYWYQQILGQGPKLLIQFQNNGVVDDSQLPKDRFSAERLKGVDSTLKIQPAKLEDSAVYLCASSFLGTGYTFGSGTRLTVV.

V gene TRBV9 combines with J gene TRBJ2-2; D not certain. Germline V gene data show CDR1 as SGDLS and CDR2 as YYNGEE. V was clipped by 0 bases and J by 0 bases, with 6 bases between them. The CDR3 extends over 15 amino acids. In DNA form, the CDR3 reads TGTGCCAGCAGCGTAGGAGTCGCGAACACCGGGGAGCTGTTTTTT. Its translation: CASSVGVANTGELFF.

This chain links TRBV7-9 with TRBJ1-1; D is ambiguous. Trimming cost V 1 base and J 11 bases, with 14 bases left between them. The CDR3 totals 13 residues. Germline assignment: CDR1 SEHNR and CDR2 FQNEAQ (reference sequence). CDR3: CASSLDYGSAAFF. CDR3 sequence (DNA): TGTGCCAGCAGCTTAGACTACGGCTCGGCCGCTTTCTTT.

V usage is TRBV10-1 and J usage is TRBJ2-2; the match to TRBD1 covers 8 bases. The germline gives CDR1 WNHNN, CDR2 SYGVQD (reference sequence). The CDR3 is 15 amino acids. With V trimmed by 1 base and J by 4 bases, 2 bases remained unmatched. The CDR3 DNA is TGCGCCAGCAGTGAGTGGACAGGGATCACCGGGGAGCTGTTTTTT. This gives the protein CASSEWTGITGELFF.

This clone has a count of ten or more. V is TRBV18 and J is TRBJ1-1; perhaps TRBD1 as D (6 bases). Per germline, CDR1 KGHSH and CDR2 LQKENI. The CDR3 contains 14 residues. V gave up 6 bases and J gave up 1 base, with 12 bases separating them. As DNA, the CDR3 is TGTGCCAGCTCGGCGGGGGGGCCGAACACTGAAGCTTTCTTT. This sequence encodes CASSAGGPNTEAFF.

The rearrangement joins TRBV28 to TRBJ1-2, with D unclear. CDR1 is MDHEN and CDR2 is SYDVKM in the germline V gene. The CDR3 is 14 amino acids. V was cut by 5 bases and J by 1 base, with 11 bases left in between. In nucleotides, the CDR3 is TGTGCCAGCAGTCCGCCGACTGATAACTATGGCTACACCTTC. It specifies CASSPPTDNYGYTF.

V is TRBV5-4 and J is TRBJ1-2, with 8 bases matching TRBD1. Germline lookup yields CDR1 SGHNT and CDR2 YYREEE (reference sequence). Trimming took 2 bases from V and 9 from J; bases not matched to a gene: 9. CDR3 length: 14 amino acids. CDR3 sequence: CASSFPDRVESYTF. CDR3 sequence (DNA): TGTGCCAGCAGCTTCCCGGACAGGGTGGAAAGCTACACCTTC.

The chain combines TRBV5-1 with TRBJ1-4; 10 bases agree with TRBD1. Germline values: CDR1 SGHRS, CDR2 YFSETQ. CDR3 length: 15 residues. V shed 2 bases, J shed 8 bases, and the junction held 6 bases outside the gene matches. The DNA of the CDR3 is TGCGCCAGCAGCTTAGGGACAGGGGCTTTAGAAAAACTGTTTTTT. Encoded protein: CASSLGTGALEKLFF.

This rearrangement joins TRBV25-1 to TRBJ2-7, with TRBD1 matching 8 bases. This CDR3 is built from 14 residues. Per germline, CDR1 MGHDK and CDR2 SYGVNS. Trimming at V came to 5 bases and at J to 2 bases, leaving 5 bases not matched to a gene. CDR3 sequence: CASSSDRVPYEQYF. The CDR3 DNA reads as TGTGCCAGCAGTTCGGACAGGGTCCCCTACGAGCAGTACTTC.

This chain connects TRBV7-2 to TRBJ1-6; a weak D match, TRBD1 (5 bases). V was cut by 2 bases and J by 4 bases, with 18 bases left in between. Per the germline V gene, CDR1 is SGHTA and CDR2 is FQGNSA. The length of the CDR3 is 18 residues. CDR3: CASSLPLGAGTYNSPLHF. DNA of the CDR3: TGTGCCAGCAGCTTACCCTTAGGGGCGGGAACATATAATTCACCCCTCCACTTT. Full variable domain (remainder filled in from reference TRBV7-2 and TRBJ1-6): GAGVSQSPSNKVTEKGKDVELRCDPISGHTALYWYRQSLGQGLEFLIYFQGNSAPDKSGLPSDRFSAERTGGSVSTLTIQRTQQEDSAVYLCASSLPLGAGTYNSPLHFGNGTRLTVT.

The chain links TRBV5-1 to TRBJ1-1, with 8 bases lining up with TRBD1. The CDR3 runs 14 residues. Germline V lookup: CDR1 SGHRS, CDR2 YFSETQ. With V trimmed by 4 bases and J by 8 bases, 10 bases remained unmatched. CDR3 nucleotide sequence: TGCGCCAGCAGCCCGGGACAGGAGCACGAAGAAGCTTTCTTT. Its protein is CASSPGQEHEEAFF.

V is TRBV5-6 and J is TRBJ1-2; TRBD1 agrees at 10 bases. J was trimmed by 3 bases and V by 7 bases; bases with no gene match: 3. This CDR3 contains 13 residues. Germline V CDR1 and CDR2: SGHDT, YYEEEE. In nucleotides, the CDR3 is TGTGCCAGCCGGGACAGGGGCTACTATGGCTACACCTTC. Translated, it gives CASRDRGYYGYTF.

This sequence joins TRBV27 and TRBJ1-1; D call uncertain. V was trimmed by 5 bases and J by 4 bases, leaving 11 bases between them. Germline CDR1 and CDR2: MNHEY and SMNVEV (reference sequence). The CDR3 extends over 13 amino acids. The chain's CDR3 is CASSPYWATEAFF. The CDR3 nucleotides read TGTGCCAGCAGTCCGTATTGGGCCACTGAAGCTTTCTTT.